The 12 T cell receptor beta chains given below trace back to one sample, sequenced in a study of blood T cell repertoires in COVID-19. The assay was immunoSEQ multiplex PCR, and TCRdb's table has in-frame clones only and misses some. The sample records some 97,000 clones, 85% to 90% being singletons. Sequenced input: peripheral blood. Every receptor here comes from a human donor in a cohort sampled during active COVID-19.

The chain couples TRBV3-1 (or the pseudogene TRBV3-2) to TRBJ2-1, with a weak D call TRBD2 (6 bases). V lost 3 bases and J lost 5, with 11 bases in between. The CDR3 is 14 residues long. Germline assignment: CDR1 LGHDT and CDR2 YNNKEL (reference sequence). The CDR3 loop is CASSHRGVNNEQFF. Written as DNA, the CDR3 is TGTGCCAGCAGCCATCGCGGGGTGAACAATGAGCAGTTCTTC.

The chain has TRBV10-3 and TRBJ1-1; tentatively, D is TRBD1 (6 bases). V was pared by 4 bases and J by 1 base, with 10 bases between. The CDR3 has 14 residues. CDR1 ENHRY and CDR2 SYGVKD come from the germline V gene. CDR3 sequence (DNA): TGTGCCATCAGTGTACAGGGTCAGAACACTGAAGCTTTCTTT. Its protein product is CAISVQGQNTEAFF.

The V and J genes are TRBV18 and TRBJ1-1; D perhaps matches TRBD1 (6 bases). The CDR3 consists of 14 residues. The ends were cut back, 3 bases at V and 0 bases at J, with 8 bases in the middle. Germline V gene lookup returns CDR1 KGHSH and CDR2 LQKENI. CDR3 DNA: TGTGCCAGCTCACCGGACAGCTTGAACACTGAAGCTTTCTTT. Its protein is CASSPDSLNTEAFF.

The CDR3 loop is CARSWPQSEGTRTTDTQYF. The CDR3 bases are TGTGCCAGAAGCTGGCCCCAGAGTGAGGGTACCCGAACCACAGATACGCAGTATTTT. The rearrangement links TRBV5-3 to TRBJ2-3; a possible D gene is TRBD2 (5 bases). Being an ORF, TRBV5-3 has a function that is uncertain. CDR3 length: 19 residues. V shed 3 bases and J shed 2 bases, with 25 bases lying between them.

The CDR3 DNA follows: TGTGCCAGCAGCTTAGCTCCAGGGGCTTTCTACGAGCAGTACTTC. Translating gives CASSLAPGAFYEQYF. The V gene is TRBV11-2, the J gene TRBJ2-7, with D possibly being TRBD1 (6 bases). Germline loops: CDR1 SGHAT, CDR2 FQNNGV. The V gene lost 1 base and the J gene lost 3 bases, with 13 bases spanning the gap. The CDR3 consists of 15 residues.

The chain is built from TRBV19 and TRBJ2-6; weak D call: TRBD1 (6 bases). This CDR3 contains 18 residues. The V and J ends lost 3 bases and 4 bases respectively, with 19 bases between them. CDR1 and CDR2 (germline): LNHDA, SQIVND (reference sequence). CDR3 in DNA: TGTGCCAGTAGTATGATTGGGGGCTCGACCCGAGGGGCCAACGTCCTGACTTTC. It is translated as CASSMIGGSTRGANVLTF. Full variable domain (rest looked up from reference TRBV19 and TRBJ2-6): DGGITQSPKYLFRKEGQNVTLSCEQNLNHDAMYWYRQDPGQGLRLIYYSQIVNDFQKGDIAEGYSVSREKKESFPLTVTSAQKNPTAFYLCASSMIGGSTRGANVLTFGAGSRLTVL.

The chain has TRBV27 and TRBJ1-1, with D perhaps TRBD1 (6 bases). The V gene lost 4 bases and the J gene lost 0 bases, with 12 bases spanning the gap. CDR1 and CDR2 from the germline V gene are MNHEY and SMNVEV (reference sequence). The CDR3 runs 15 residues. The chain's CDR3 is CASSYRGIMNTEAFF. The CDR3 nucleotides read TGTGCCAGCAGTTATAGGGGGATCATGAACACTGAAGCTTTCTTT.

This chain links TRBV27 with TRBJ1-4; D not certain. Germline values: CDR1 MNHEY, CDR2 SMNVEV (reference sequence). V was pared by 4 bases and J by 5 bases, with 20 bases between. The CDR3 runs to 17 residues. The DNA for the CDR3 is TGTGCCAGCAGTTCCGACTCACTGCGGGTAGAAAATGAAAAACTGTTTTTT. It specifies CASSSDSLRVENEKLFF.

There are a few counts of this clone. The rearrangement uses TRBV2 and TRBJ2-5; 8 bases are shared with TRBD1. The CDR3 spans 12 residues. With V trimmed by 6 bases and J by 5 bases, 2 bases remained unmatched. The V gene's germline CDR1 is SNHLY and CDR2 FYNNEI. Here the CDR3 reads CASRTGEETQYF. Written as DNA, the CDR3 is TGTGCCAGCAGGACAGGGGAGGAGACCCAGTACTTC.

The gene calls are TRBV21-1 and TRBJ1-6; TRBD1 is taken as the D call from the table, unchecked against the DNA. TRBV21-1 is shown as a pseudogene. The CDR3 length is 14 residues. The CDR3 DNA is TGTGCCAGCAGCACCCGGGACAGGGATTCACCCCTCCACTTT. As protein: CASSTRDRDSPLHF.

This chain connects TRBV6-5 to TRBJ1-4; D remains unclear. The CDR3 extends over 14 amino acids. Germline values: CDR1 MNHEY, CDR2 SVGAGI. V gave up 6 bases and J gave up 3 bases, with 11 bases separating them. CDR3 residues: CASRYSTANEKLFF. In DNA, the CDR3 is TGTGCCAGCAGGTACAGCACAGCTAATGAAAAACTGTTTTTT.

J is TRBJ1-4 and V is TRBV6-1; D call uncertain. The CDR3 length is 15 residues. Trimming took off 0 bases at V and 14 bases at J, with 19 bases between the two ends. The germline V gene encodes CDR1 MNHNS and CDR2 SASEGT. The CDR3 DNA is TGTGCCAGCAGTGAAGCTGGGGTGAGCGGGTACAGCCTGTTTTTT. It codes for CASSEAGVSGYSLFF.